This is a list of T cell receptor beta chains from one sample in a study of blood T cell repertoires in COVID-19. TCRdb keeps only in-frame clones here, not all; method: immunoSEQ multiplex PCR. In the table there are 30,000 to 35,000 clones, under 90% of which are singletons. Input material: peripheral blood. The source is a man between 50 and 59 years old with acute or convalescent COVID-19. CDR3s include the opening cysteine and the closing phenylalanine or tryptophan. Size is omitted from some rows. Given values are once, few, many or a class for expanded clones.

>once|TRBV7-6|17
CASSLESRLAPYNEQFF
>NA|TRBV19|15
CASSIVGQTNTEAFF
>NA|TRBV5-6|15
CASSPTGQPNTEAFF
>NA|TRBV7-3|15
CASSLEAGGPHEQYF
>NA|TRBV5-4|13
CASRTDSYNEQFF
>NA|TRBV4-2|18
CASSQEELAATNTGELFF
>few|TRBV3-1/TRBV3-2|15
CASSQRRGQSYGYTF
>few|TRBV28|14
CASSYPGQAAGYTF
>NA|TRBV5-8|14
CASSQGRNYNEQFF
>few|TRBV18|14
CASSPGQGVNTIYF
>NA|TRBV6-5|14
CASTGQGAASGYTF
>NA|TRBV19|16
CASSIATGQGNSPLHF
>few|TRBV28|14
CASSAPGQTTQTHF
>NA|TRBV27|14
CASIVDRGYQPQHF
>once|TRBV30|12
CAYGQGDVGYTF
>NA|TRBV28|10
CASSHYEQYF
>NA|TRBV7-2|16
CASSLAPTGYLYEQYF
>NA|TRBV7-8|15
CASSFLAGSSGELFF
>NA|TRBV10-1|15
CASSPSGSGYNEQFF
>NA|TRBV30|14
CAWSRLAETGELFF
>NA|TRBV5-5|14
CASSTGTGGQPQHF
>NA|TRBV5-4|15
CASSKDRGEFYGYTF
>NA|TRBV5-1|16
CASSPRGASNTGELFF